The present TCR beta chain was sequenced within a study of regulatory T cells in long-lasting Graves disease. iRepertoire HTBI primers and Arm-PCR of CDR3 regions built TCR beta libraries. TCRdb analysed the multiplex PCR reads with MiXCR anew, one entry per CDR3 protein. The table shows approximately 400,000 distinct CDR3 sequences, with approximately 15% occurring only once. Specified time point: newly diagnosed GD, antithyroid drugs for less than 3 months. Following extraction of RNA from PBMCs, that RNA was used to make the TCR library. V trimming: 3 bases; J trimming: 5 bases; junction bases outside the gene matches: 7. Germline V lookup: CDR1 SEHNR, CDR2 FQNEAQ (reference sequence). CDR3 length equals 16 residues. This sample was also put to use in a study of T cells in Graves' hyperthyroidism and ophthalmopathy.

The chain couples TRBV7-9 to TRBJ2-2, with 9 bases matching TRBD2. The receptor was isolated from a woman aged 25 to 39 with Graves disease. The source material was peripheral blood mononuclear cells (PBMCs), sampled at new diagnosis, from a patient treated with antithyroid drugs. The CDR3 loop is CASSFSSGSATGELFF. CDR3 nucleotide sequence: TGTGCCAGCAGCTTTAGTAGCGGGAGTGCAACCGGGGAGCTGTTTTTT.